This T cell receptor (beta chain) emerged from a study of T cell responses to AZD1222 COVID-19 vaccine. Study conclusions and caveats: At baseline, just six or seven AZD1222 recipients tested seropositive. It was only after the peak T cell response that any repertoires were sampled. Within unmutated variant regions lay the reported targets of nearly half of spike-specific TCRs.

Trimming took 3 bases from V and 3 from J, leaving 26 bases between them. CDR3 size: 19 residues. Germline V gives CDR1 LNHDA, CDR2 SQIVND (reference sequence). TCRdb keeps only in-frame clones here, not all; method: immunoSEQ multiplex PCR. The table shows around 100,000 clones, with around 90% occurring only once. As to this clone: Antigen: not known.

The chain uses TRBV19 and TRBJ1-1; D remains ambiguous. This receptor was taken from an adult in good health. Specimen: peripheral blood, collected on day 0 of AZD1222 vaccination. The CDR3 loop reads CASSISPPVPLIYYTEAFF. The CDR3 DNA sequence: TGTGCCAGTAGTATTTCCCCCCCAGTGCCGTTAATTTATTACACTGAAGCTTTCTTT.